A few counts support the clone carrying this T cell receptor (beta chain). Its specificity is not known. This specimen comes from a study of post-analysis software for immune sequencing data. General study results and limits: Significantly lower normalized Chao1 diversity was seen in multiple sclerosis patients than in controls. Roughly 5 TRBV segments occurring more often in patients than controls included TRBV5-6, TRBV5-1 and TRBV20-1.

V was trimmed by 5 bases and J by 1 base, leaving 14 bases between them. The CDR3 length is 15 residues. The germline gives CDR1 MNHEY, CDR2 SVGEGT. The authors incorporated unique molecular identifiers into the TCR beta cDNA libraries. TCRdb re-analysed the PCR reads in MiXCR, keeping a single row per CDR3 protein. This table holds some 370,000 distinct CDR3 sequences, about a third found once. The sequencing sample was made of blood. The gene calls are TRBV6-2 or TRBV6-3 and TRBJ1-2, with D maybe TRBD1 (6 bases). The clonotype was recovered from a girl between 10 and 17 years old with multiple sclerosis. CDR3 bases: TGTGCCAGCAGTGGACAGTGGCCGGATAACTATGGCTACACCTTC. Translated: CASSGQWPDNYGYTF.